A single sample gave rise to the 24 T cell receptor beta chains below, sequenced in a study of cytomegalovirus exposure and HLA in healthy donors. The PCR was carried out with 60 Vbeta primers and 13 Jbeta primers. Repertoires were generated with immunoSEQ multiplex PCR, while TCRdb's copy carries only in-frame clones and drops some. The table records about 35,000 clones, around three quarters of them present only once. Sequenced: PBMCs. The receptors here all came from a male donor in good health and CMV-seronegative.

This chain joins TRBV6-5 and TRBJ2-5, with D maybe TRBD2 (6 bases). The CDR3 extends over 13 amino acids. Deletions cut 8 bases from V and 0 bases from J, with 10 bases between. CDR1 MNHEY and CDR2 SVGAGI come from the germline V gene. Written as DNA, the CDR3 is TGTGCCAGCGGGGGGTCCTACCAAGAGACCCAGTACTTC. The encoded protein is CASGGSYQETQYF.

The chain has TRBV5-6 and TRBJ2-5; no clear D gene. The ends were cut back, 2 bases at V and 1 base at J, with 9 bases in the middle. The germline CDR1 and CDR2 sequences are SGHDT and YYEEEE. The CDR3 spans 14 residues. The CDR3 DNA reads as TGTGCCAGCAGCTTCTGGCGGAGCCAAGAGACCCAGTACTTC. It encodes CASSFWRSQETQYF.

CDR3 loop: CASSVDVRGNEQYF. The CDR3 coding sequence is TGTGCCAGCAGCGTAGACGTCAGGGGGAACGAGCAGTACTTC. J is TRBJ2-7 and V is TRBV9, with 7 bases fitting TRBD1. The CDR3 length is 14 residues. Germline values: CDR1 SGDLS, CDR2 YYNGEE. V gave up 0 bases and J gave up 5 bases; unmatched junction bases: 5.

The V and J genes are TRBV5-1 and TRBJ1-1; D gene ambiguous. V dropped 0 bases and J dropped 11 bases, with 17 bases sitting between them. The V gene's germline CDR1 is SGHRS and CDR2 YFSETQ. There are 14 residues in the CDR3. Written as DNA, the CDR3 is TGCGCCAGCAGCTTGGCGGGCAATTCGATAGCGGCTTTCTTT. This sequence encodes CASSLAGNSIAAFF.

This chain links TRBV11-1 with TRBJ1-2; no clear D. The germline gives CDR1 SGHAT, CDR2 FQDESV (reference sequence). CDR3 length equals 14 residues. V was pared by 0 bases and J by 2 bases, with 7 bases between. The CDR3 bases are TGTGCCAGCAGCTTAGCGTCGGGAAACTATGGCTACACCTTC. Translated, it gives CASSLASGNYGYTF.

The table lists this clone with a few counts. J is TRBJ2-7 and V is TRBV25-1; no reliable D call. This CDR3 is built from 13 residues. Germline CDR1 is MGHDK and CDR2 is SYGVNS. V shed 5 bases and J shed 0 bases, with 8 bases lying between them. As DNA, the CDR3 is TGTGCCAGCAGTAGTTCGGGCTCCTACGAGCAGTACTTC. Translation: CASSSSGSYEQYF.

This clone was counted a few times. This chain joins TRBV18 and TRBJ2-5; D not certain. The V gene's germline CDR1 is KGHSH and CDR2 LQKENI. Trimming cost V 1 base and J 5 bases, with 5 bases left between them. This CDR3 has 12 residues. The CDR3 protein is CASSPRQETQYF. CDR3 DNA: TGTGCCAGCTCACCACGTCAGGAGACCCAGTACTTC.

CDR3 nucleotides: TGTGCCAGCAGTCTCGGGACAGGGTCCTACGAGCAGTACTTC. Residues: CASSLGTGSYEQYF. The chain couples TRBV28 to TRBJ2-7, with TRBD1 matching over 9 bases. V trimming: 5 bases; J trimming: 1 base; junction bases outside the gene matches: 3. The CDR3 has 14 residues. CDR1 and CDR2 from the germline V gene are MDHEN and SYDVKM.

This clone was observed once. The rearrangement links TRBV5-6 to TRBJ1-2; weak D call: TRBD1 (5 bases). The ends were cut back, 1 base at V and 1 base at J, with 8 bases in the middle. The germline V gene encodes CDR1 SGHDT and CDR2 YYEEEE. This CDR3 contains 14 residues. CDR3 sequence: CASSLWGSNYGYTF. As DNA, the CDR3 is TGTGCCAGCAGCTTGTGGGGCAGTAACTATGGCTACACCTTC.

By frequency in the sample, this clone is medium-sized (0.01 to 0.1%). The chain is built from TRBV5-1 and TRBJ1-5; the D is unclear. The CDR3 loop spans 14 amino acids. Per the germline V gene, CDR1 is SGHRS and CDR2 is YFSETQ. V was clipped by 0 bases and J by 6 bases, with 10 bases between them. CDR3 sequence reads: CASSLGVEGQPQHF. The DNA for the CDR3 is TGCGCCAGCAGCTTGGGGGTGGAGGGTCAGCCCCAGCATTTT.

The V and J genes are TRBV6-1 and TRBJ2-3; 8 bases are a match to TRBD2. The V and J ends lost 3 bases and 4 bases, in that order; junction bases with no gene match: 3. The CDR3 totals 14 residues. The germline gives CDR1 MNHNS, CDR2 SASEGT. The CDR3 reads CASSEWGLADTQYF. CDR3 nucleotides: TGTGCCAGCAGTGAGTGGGGACTAGCAGATACGCAGTATTTT.

The V gene is TRBV27, the J gene TRBJ1-1; D is perhaps TRBD1 (6 bases). In germline, CDR1 is MNHEY, CDR2 SMNVEV (reference sequence). The CDR3 covers 16 residues. The germline V and J ends were trimmed by 5 bases and 0 bases, with 16 bases remaining between them. The CDR3 bases are TGTGCCAGCAGTCCTTGGCAGGGGAGACTGAACACTGAAGCTTTCTTT. Amino acids: CASSPWQGRLNTEAFF.

This chain links TRBV27 with TRBJ2-7; the match to TRBD2 covers 11 bases. CDR1 is MNHEY, CDR2 SMNVEV, per germline (reference sequence). The trim removed 8 bases at V and 3 bases at J, leaving 6 bases unmatched. The CDR3 is 14 residues long. This CDR3 is CASRETSGDYEQYF. For the CDR3, the DNA is TGTGCCAGCCGCGAGACTAGCGGGGACTACGAGCAGTACTTC.

The chain couples TRBV6-4 to TRBJ2-1; tentative D call: TRBD2 (6 bases). Germline V gives CDR1 MRHNA, CDR2 SNTAGT. This CDR3 has 14 amino acids. V was trimmed by 4 bases and J by 8 bases, leaving 15 bases between them. In DNA, the CDR3 is TGTGCCAGCAGTGCTTCAGGGTGGGGGGATGAGCAGTTCTTC. It codes for CASSASGWGDEQFF.

The chain couples TRBV2 to TRBJ1-2, with TRBD1 identical over 11 bases. Trimming cost V 6 bases and J 7 bases; bases outside gene matches: 4. Germline V CDR1 and CDR2: SNHLY, FYNNEI. This CDR3 spans 13 amino acids. Here the CDR3 reads CASSLDRGPGYTF. In DNA form, the CDR3 reads TGTGCCAGCAGCTTGGACAGGGGGCCTGGCTACACCTTC.

The CDR3 DNA is TGTGCCAGCTCACCAGAAGCGGGGCTTTACAATGAGCAGTTCTTC. Translating gives CASSPEAGLYNEQFF. The J gene is TRBJ2-1, the V gene TRBV18; TRBD2 agrees at 7 bases. Losses at the gene ends were 2 bases for V and 4 bases for J; bases not matched to a gene: 5. Germline V gives CDR1 KGHSH, CDR2 LQKENI. The CDR3 is made up of 15 amino acids.

J is TRBJ1-1 and V is TRBV5-1; D not certain. CDR3 length equals 15 residues. Germline V gene sequence: CDR1 SGHRS, CDR2 YFSETQ. The V end was cut by 0 bases, the J end by 4 bases, with 13 bases between. CDR3 region: CASSLEGGISTEAFF. Written as DNA, the CDR3 is TGCGCCAGCAGCTTGGAGGGAGGGATCAGCACTGAAGCTTTCTTT.

The V and J genes are TRBV7-9 and TRBJ2-5, with D perhaps TRBD2 (6 bases). The CDR3 runs 14 residues. Germline CDR1 is SEHNR and CDR2 is FQNEAQ (reference sequence). The V and J ends lost 3 bases and 1 base respectively, with 9 bases between them. The CDR3 protein is CASSFWTIQETQYF. DNA of the CDR3: TGTGCCAGCAGCTTCTGGACTATCCAAGAGACCCAGTACTTC.

The rearrangement uses TRBV9 and TRBJ1-3; D perhaps matches TRBD1 (5 bases). The CDR3 runs to 15 residues. Germline V gene sequence: CDR1 SGDLS, CDR2 YYNGEE. V was cut by 4 bases and J by 3 bases, with 14 bases left in between. The CDR3 sequence is CASSPSGGGGNTIYF. CDR3 sequence (DNA): TGTGCCAGCAGCCCAAGTGGGGGGGGTGGAAACACCATATATTTT.

In this sample, this clone turned up once. The rearrangement links TRBV7-3 to TRBJ1-1, with D possibly matching TRBD1 (5 bases). Germline CDR1 SGHTA, CDR2 FQGTGA. V shed 2 bases and J shed 4 bases, with 11 bases lying between them. The CDR3 loop spans 14 amino acids. The CDR3: CASSLGGGTTEAFF. The CDR3 nucleotides read TGTGCCAGCAGCTTAGGGGGGGGGACCACTGAAGCTTTCTTT.

This chain connects TRBV27 to TRBJ1-2; tentatively, D is TRBD1 (5 bases). The V end lost 4 bases, the J end lost 6 bases, and 18 bases lay between the germline ends. The CDR3 extends over 15 amino acids. Germline V gene lookup returns CDR1 MNHEY and CDR2 SMNVEV (reference sequence). The CDR3 DNA reads as TGTGCCAGCAGTTCCCTCCAGGGCCCCTCGAATGGCTACACCTTC. Its protein product is CASSSLQGPSNGYTF.

As regards this clone: Distinct nucleotide sequences in the sample also encode this CDR3. The chain joins TRBV6-5 to TRBJ2-5, with no clear D. From germline, CDR1 is MNHEY and CDR2 SVGAGI. V dropped 5 bases and J dropped 1 base, with 5 bases sitting between them. The CDR3 totals 12 residues. The CDR3 reads CASSPGQETQYF. The CDR3 coding sequence is TGTGCCAGCAGTCCAGGCCAAGAGACCCAGTACTTC.

The chain carries TRBV19 and TRBJ1-6; 8 positions agree with TRBD1. Germline values: CDR1 LNHDA, CDR2 SQIVND (reference sequence). This CDR3 is built from 16 residues. The V segment lost 7 bases and the J segment 6 bases; nucleotides outside the gene matches: 11. CDR3 in amino acids: CASTTQGAPFNSPLHF. The CDR3 bases are TGTGCCAGTACCACCCAGGGGGCGCCTTTTAATTCACCCCTCCACTTT.

The DNA for the CDR3 is TGTGCCAGCAGCCCCCCCTCCGGGGAGAACACCGGGGAGCTGTTTTTT. Protein product: CASSPPSGENTGELFF. The J gene is TRBJ2-2, the V gene TRBV4-2; perhaps TRBD2 as D (5 bases). This CDR3 region has 16 residues. The germline gives CDR1 LGHNA, CDR2 YNFKEQ. Trimming took off 4 bases at V and 1 base at J, with 13 bases between the two ends.